This TCR beta chain was captured by sequencing in a study of identical twins' blood T cells. Each TCR cDNA library carried sample-specific barcodes on both ends. TCRdb re-analysed the 5' RACE reads in MiXCR, keeping a single row per CDR3 protein. The sample gives hundreds of thousands of distinct CDR3 sequences, roughly 27% of which show up once; 6.1% is in the top ten. Points from the study as a whole: Twins shared about as many clonotypes as their cloneset sizes predicted. Even for out-of-frame TCRbeta, twins reportedly shared V gene usage much more than unrelated donors.

This clonotype was seen a handful of times. Its target is not known. This CDR3 has 16 residues. With V trimmed by 4 bases and J by 0 bases, 5 bases remained unmatched. Germline CDR1 is SGDLS and CDR2 is YYNGEE. Input material: PBMCs. This TCR derives from a woman aged 18 to 55 in good health. The chain combines TRBV9 with TRBJ2-1; 9 bases fit TRBD2. CDR3 amino acids: CASSPPSGASYNEQFF. The CDR3 nucleotides read TGTGCCAGCAGCCCCCCTAGCGGGGCCTCCTACAATGAGCAGTTCTTC.